This TCR beta chain was captured in a study of CD8 T cells in Susac syndrome. Trimming cost V 1 base and J 4 bases; bases outside gene matches: 9. The CDR3 covers 17 residues. Germline CDR1 reads SGHTA; CDR2 reads FQGNSA. RNA totalling roughly 0.45 to 1 ug underwent reverse transcription with random hexamers. Amplification of TCR beta CDR3 by immunoSEQ multiplex PCR spanned 54 Vbeta and 13 Jbeta. TCRdb reanalysed the immunoSEQ multiplex PCR reads using MiXCR and keeps one entry per CDR3 protein. There are roughly 150,000 distinct CDR3 sequences in the sample; about 95% occur only once, and 0.16% lies in the top ten. The authors carried out high-throughput sequencing of TCR beta. They applied it to CD8+ and CD4+ T cells obtained from blood.

This sequence joins TRBV7-2 and TRBJ1-4; 7 bases fit TRBD1. Sequencing was carried out using CD4+ T cells from PBMCs. The receptor was isolated from a human donor with Susac syndrome. CDR3 loop: CASSLGARTGFNEKLFF. As DNA, the CDR3 is TGTGCCAGCAGCTTAGGGGCCCGGACAGGTTTTAATGAAAAACTGTTTTTT.